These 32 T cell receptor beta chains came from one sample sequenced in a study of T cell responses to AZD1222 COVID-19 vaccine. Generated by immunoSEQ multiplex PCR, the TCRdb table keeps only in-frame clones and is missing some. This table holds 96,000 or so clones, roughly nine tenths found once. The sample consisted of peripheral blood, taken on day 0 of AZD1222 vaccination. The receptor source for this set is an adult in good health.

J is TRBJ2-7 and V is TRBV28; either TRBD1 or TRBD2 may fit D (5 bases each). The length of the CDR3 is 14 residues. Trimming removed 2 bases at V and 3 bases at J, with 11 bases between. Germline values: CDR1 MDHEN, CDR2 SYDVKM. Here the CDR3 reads CASSLTGTDYEQYF. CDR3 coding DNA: TGTGCCAGCAGTTTAACCGGGACCGACTACGAGCAGTACTTC.

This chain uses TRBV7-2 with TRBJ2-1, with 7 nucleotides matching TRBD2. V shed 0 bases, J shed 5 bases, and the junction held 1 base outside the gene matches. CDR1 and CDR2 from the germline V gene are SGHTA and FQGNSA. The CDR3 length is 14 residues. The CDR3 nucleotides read TGTGCCAGCAGCTTAGCGGGGGGGGACAATGAGCAGTTCTTC. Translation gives CASSLAGGDNEQFF.

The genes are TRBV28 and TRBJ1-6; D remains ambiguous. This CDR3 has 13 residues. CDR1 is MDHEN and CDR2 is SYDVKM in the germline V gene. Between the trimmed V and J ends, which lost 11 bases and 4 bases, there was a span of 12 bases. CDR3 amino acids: CASNVEYNSPLHF. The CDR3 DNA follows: TGTGCCTCAAACGTGGAGTATAATTCACCCCTCCACTTT.

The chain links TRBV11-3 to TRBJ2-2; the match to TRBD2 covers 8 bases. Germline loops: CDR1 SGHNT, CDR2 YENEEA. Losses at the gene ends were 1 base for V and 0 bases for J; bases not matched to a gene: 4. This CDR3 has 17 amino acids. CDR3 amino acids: CASSLASGPANTGELFF. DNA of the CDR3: TGTGCCAGCAGCTTAGCTAGCGGGCCAGCGAACACCGGGGAGCTGTTTTTT.

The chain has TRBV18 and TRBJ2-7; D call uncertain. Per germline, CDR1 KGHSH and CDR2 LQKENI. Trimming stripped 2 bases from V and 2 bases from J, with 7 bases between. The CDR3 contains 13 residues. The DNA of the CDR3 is TGTGCCAGCTCACCAGATCAGACCTACGAGCAGTACTTC. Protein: CASSPDQTYEQYF.

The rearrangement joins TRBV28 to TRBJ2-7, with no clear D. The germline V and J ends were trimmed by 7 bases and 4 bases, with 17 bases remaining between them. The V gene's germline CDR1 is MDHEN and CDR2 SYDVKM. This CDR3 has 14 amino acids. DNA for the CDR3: TGTGCCAGCAACTCTGGGTCACATATATACGAGCAGTACTTC. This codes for CASNSGSHIYEQYF.

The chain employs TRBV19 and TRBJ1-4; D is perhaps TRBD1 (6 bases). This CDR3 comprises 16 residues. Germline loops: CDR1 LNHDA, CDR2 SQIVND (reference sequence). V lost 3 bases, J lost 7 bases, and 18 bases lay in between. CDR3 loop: CASSITGPPGGEKLFF. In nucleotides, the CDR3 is TGTGCCAGTAGTATTACAGGGCCCCCCGGAGGTGAAAAACTGTTTTTT.

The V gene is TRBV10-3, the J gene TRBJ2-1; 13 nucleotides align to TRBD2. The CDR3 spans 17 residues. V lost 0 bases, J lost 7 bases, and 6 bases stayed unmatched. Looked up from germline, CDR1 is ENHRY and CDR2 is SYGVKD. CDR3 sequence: CAISESGLAGRENEQFF. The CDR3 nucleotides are TGTGCCATCAGTGAGTCGGGACTAGCGGGAAGGGAGAATGAGCAGTTCTTC.

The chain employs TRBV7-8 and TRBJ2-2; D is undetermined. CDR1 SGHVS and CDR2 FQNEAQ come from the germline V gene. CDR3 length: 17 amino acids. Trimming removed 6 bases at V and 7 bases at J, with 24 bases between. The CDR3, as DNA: TGTGCCAGCAGTTTAAAACGATCTTTCCTTTCCGGCGGGGAGCTGTTTTTT. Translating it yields CASSLKRSFLSGGELFF.

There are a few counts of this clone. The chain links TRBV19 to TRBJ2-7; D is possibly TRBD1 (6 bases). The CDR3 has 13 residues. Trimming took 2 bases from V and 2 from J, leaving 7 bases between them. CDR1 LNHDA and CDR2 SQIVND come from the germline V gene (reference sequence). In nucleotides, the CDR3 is TGTGCCAGTAGTATATCAGGGGCCTACGAGCAGTACTTC. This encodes CASSISGAYEQYF.

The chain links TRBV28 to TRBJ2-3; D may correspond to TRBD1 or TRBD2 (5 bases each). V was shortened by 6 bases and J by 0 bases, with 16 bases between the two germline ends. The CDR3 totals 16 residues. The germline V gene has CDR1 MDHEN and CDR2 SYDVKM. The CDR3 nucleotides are TGTGCCAGCAGCCCCCCCGGGGCGCCTAGCACAGATACGCAGTATTTT. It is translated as CASSPPGAPSTDTQYF.

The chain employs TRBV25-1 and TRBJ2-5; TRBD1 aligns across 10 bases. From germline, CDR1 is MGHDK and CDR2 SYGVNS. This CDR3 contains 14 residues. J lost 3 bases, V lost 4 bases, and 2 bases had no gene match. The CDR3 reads CASSGTGGKETQYF. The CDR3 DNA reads TGTGCCAGCAGTGGGACAGGGGGAAAAGAGACCCAGTACTTC. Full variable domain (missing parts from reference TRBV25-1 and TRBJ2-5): EADIYQTPRYLVIGTGKKITLECSQTMGHDKMYWYQQDPGMELHLIHYSYGVNSTEKGDLSSESTVSRIRTEHFPLTLESARPSHTSQYLCASSGTGGKETQYFGPGTRLLVL.

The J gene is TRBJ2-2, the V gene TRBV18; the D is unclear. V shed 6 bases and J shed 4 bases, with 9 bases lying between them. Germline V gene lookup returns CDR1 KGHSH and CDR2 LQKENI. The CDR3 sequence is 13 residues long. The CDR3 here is CASSPSSTGELFF. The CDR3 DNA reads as TGTGCCAGCTCCCCCAGTTCCACCGGGGAGCTGTTTTTT. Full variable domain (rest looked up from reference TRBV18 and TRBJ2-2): NAGVMQNPRHLVRRRGQEARLRCSPMKGHSHVYWYRQLPEEGLKFMVYLQKENIIDESGMPKERFSAEFPKEGPSILRIQQVVRGDSAAYFCASSPSSTGELFFGEGSRLTVL.

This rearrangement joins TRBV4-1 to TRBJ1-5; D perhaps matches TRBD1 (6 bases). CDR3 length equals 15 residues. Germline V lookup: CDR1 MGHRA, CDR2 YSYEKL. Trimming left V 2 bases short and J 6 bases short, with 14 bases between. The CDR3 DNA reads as TGCGCCAGCAGCCAATTGGCAGGGGTACGTCAGCCCCAGCATTTT. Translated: CASSQLAGVRQPQHF.

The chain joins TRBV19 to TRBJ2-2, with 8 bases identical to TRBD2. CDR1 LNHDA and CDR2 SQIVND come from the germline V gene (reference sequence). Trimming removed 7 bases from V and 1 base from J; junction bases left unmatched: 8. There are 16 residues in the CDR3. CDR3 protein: CASTRGLAGNTGELFF. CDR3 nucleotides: TGTGCCAGTACCCGGGGGCTAGCGGGGAACACCGGGGAGCTGTTTTTT.

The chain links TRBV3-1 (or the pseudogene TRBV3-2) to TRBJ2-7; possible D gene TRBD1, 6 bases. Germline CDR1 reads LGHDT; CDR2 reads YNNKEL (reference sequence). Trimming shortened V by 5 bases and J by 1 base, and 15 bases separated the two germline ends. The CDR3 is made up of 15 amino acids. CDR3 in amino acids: CASSKDSLPSYEQYF. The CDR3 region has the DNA TGTGCCAGCAGCAAGGACAGCTTACCGTCCTACGAGCAGTACTTC.

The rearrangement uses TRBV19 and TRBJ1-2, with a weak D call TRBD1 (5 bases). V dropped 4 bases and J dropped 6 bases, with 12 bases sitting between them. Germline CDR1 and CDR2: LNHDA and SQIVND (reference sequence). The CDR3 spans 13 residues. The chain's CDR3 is CASSRGPGDGYTF. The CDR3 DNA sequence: TGTGCCAGTAGTAGGGGACCAGGAGATGGCTACACCTTC.

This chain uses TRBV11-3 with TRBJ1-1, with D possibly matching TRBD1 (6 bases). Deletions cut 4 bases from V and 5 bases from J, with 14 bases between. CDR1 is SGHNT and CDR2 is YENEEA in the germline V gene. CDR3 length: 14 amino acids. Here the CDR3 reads CASSSRDTGTEAFF. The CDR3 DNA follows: TGTGCCAGCAGCTCCCGGGACACTGGAACTGAAGCTTTCTTT.

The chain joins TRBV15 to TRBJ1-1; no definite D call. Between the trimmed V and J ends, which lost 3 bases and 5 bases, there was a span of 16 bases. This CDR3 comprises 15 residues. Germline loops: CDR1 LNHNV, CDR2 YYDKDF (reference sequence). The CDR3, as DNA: TGTGCCACCAGCAGGGCCCGGACCATAGGGACTGAAGCTTTCTTT. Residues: CATSRARTIGTEAFF.

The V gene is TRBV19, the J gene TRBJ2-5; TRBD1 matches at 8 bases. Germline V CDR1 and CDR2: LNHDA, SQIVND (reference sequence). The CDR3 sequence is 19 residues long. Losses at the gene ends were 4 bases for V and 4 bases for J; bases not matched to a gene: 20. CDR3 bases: TGTGCCAGTAGTACCTCAGGGCTCGTAGGACAGGGTTATAGAGAGACCCAGTACTTC. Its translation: CASSTSGLVGQGYRETQYF. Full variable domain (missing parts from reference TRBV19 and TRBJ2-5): DGGITQSPKYLFRKEGQNVTLSCEQNLNHDAMYWYRQDPGQGLRLIYYSQIVNDFQKGDIAEGYSVSREKKESFPLTVTSAQKNPTAFYLCASSTSGLVGQGYRETQYFGPGTRLLVL.

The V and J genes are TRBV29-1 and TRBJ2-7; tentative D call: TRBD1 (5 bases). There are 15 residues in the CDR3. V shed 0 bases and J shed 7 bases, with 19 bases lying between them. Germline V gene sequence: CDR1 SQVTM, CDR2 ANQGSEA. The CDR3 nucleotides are TGCAGCGTTGAAGATAGAAGGGGATGGGCTCGGGAGCAGTACTTC. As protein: CSVEDRRGWAREQYF.

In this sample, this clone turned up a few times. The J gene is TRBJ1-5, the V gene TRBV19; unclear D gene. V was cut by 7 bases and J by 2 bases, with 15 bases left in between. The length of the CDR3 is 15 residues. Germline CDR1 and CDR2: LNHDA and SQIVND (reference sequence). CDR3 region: CASIQEGRGNQPQHF. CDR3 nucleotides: TGTGCCAGTATTCAGGAAGGACGGGGCAATCAGCCCCAGCATTTT. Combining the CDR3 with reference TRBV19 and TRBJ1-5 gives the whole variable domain DGGITQSPKYLFRKEGQNVTLSCEQNLNHDAMYWYRQDPGQGLRLIYYSQIVNDFQKGDIAEGYSVSREKKESFPLTVTSAQKNPTAFYLCASIQEGRGNQPQHFGDGTRLSIL.

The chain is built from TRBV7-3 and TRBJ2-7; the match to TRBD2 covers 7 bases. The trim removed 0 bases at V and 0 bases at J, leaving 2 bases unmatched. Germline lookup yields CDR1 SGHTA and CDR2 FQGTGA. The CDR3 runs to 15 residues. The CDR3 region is CASSLTGGSSYEQYF. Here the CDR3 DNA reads TGTGCCAGCAGCTTAACAGGCGGGAGCTCCTACGAGCAGTACTTC. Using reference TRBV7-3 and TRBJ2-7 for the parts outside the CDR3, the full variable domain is GAGVSQTPSNKVTEKGKYVELRCDPISGHTALYWYRQSLGQGPEFLIYFQGTGAADDSGLPNDRFFAVRPEGSVSTLKIQRTERGDSAVYLCASSLTGGSSYEQYFGPGTRLTVT.

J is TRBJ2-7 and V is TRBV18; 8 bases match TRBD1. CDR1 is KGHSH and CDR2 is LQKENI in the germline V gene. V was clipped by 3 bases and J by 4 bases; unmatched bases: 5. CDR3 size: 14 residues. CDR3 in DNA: TGTGCCAGCTCACCGTTGGGACAGGAGTACGAGCAGTACTTC. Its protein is CASSPLGQEYEQYF.

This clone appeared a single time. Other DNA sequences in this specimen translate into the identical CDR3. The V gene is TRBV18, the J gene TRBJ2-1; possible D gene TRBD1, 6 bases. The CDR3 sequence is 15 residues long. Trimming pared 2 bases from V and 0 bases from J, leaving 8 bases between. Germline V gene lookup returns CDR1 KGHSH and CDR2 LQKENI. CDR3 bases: TGTGCCAGCTCACCAGACAGGTCCTCCTACAATGAGCAGTTCTTC. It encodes CASSPDRSSYNEQFF.

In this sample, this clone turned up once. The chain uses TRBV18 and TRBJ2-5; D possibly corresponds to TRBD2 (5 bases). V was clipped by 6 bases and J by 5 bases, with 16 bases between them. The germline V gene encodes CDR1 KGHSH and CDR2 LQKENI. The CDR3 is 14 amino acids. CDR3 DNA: TGTGCCAGCTCTCCAAAAGGGAGAGGGGAGACCCAGTACTTC. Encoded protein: CASSPKGRGETQYF.

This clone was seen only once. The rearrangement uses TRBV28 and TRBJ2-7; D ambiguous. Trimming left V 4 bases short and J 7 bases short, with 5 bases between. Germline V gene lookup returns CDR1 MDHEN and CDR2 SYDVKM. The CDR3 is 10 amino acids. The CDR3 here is CASSSLEQYF. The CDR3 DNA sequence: TGTGCCAGCAGTTCCTTGGAGCAGTACTTC.

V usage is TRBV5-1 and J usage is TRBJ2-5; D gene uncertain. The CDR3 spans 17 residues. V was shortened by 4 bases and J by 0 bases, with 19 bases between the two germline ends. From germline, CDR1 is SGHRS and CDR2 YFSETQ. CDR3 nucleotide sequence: TGCGCCAGCAGCCCCAACTCGGTACGGACGTACCAAGAGACCCAGTACTTC. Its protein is CASSPNSVRTYQETQYF.

The CDR3 region has the DNA TGTGCCAGCAGCGTAGTGGAAGATACGCAGTATTTT. Protein product: CASSVVEDTQYF. The chain combines TRBV9 with TRBJ2-3, with D uncertain. The CDR3 is 12 residues long. Germline loops: CDR1 SGDLS, CDR2 YYNGEE. V gave up 0 bases and J gave up 5 bases, with 4 bases separating them.

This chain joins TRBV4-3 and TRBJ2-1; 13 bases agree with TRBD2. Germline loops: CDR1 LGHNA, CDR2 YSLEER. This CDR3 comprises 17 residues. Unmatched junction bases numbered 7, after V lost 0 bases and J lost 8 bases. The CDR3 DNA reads TGCGCCAGCAGCCAAGATTCCGGGACTAGCGGGGTTGATGAGCAGTTCTTC. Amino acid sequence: CASSQDSGTSGVDEQFF.

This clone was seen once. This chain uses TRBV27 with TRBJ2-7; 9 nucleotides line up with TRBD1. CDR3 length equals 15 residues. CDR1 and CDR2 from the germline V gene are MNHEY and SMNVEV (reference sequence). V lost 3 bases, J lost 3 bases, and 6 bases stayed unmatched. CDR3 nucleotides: TGTGCCAGCAGTTTGACGGGACAGGGCGGCTACGAGCAGTACTTC. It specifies CASSLTGQGGYEQYF.

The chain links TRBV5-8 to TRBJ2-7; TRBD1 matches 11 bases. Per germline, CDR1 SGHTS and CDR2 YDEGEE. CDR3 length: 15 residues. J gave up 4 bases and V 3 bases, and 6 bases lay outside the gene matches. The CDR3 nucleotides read TGTGCCAGCAGCTCGCCGGGACAGGGGGTATACGAGCAGTACTTC. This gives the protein CASSSPGQGVYEQYF.